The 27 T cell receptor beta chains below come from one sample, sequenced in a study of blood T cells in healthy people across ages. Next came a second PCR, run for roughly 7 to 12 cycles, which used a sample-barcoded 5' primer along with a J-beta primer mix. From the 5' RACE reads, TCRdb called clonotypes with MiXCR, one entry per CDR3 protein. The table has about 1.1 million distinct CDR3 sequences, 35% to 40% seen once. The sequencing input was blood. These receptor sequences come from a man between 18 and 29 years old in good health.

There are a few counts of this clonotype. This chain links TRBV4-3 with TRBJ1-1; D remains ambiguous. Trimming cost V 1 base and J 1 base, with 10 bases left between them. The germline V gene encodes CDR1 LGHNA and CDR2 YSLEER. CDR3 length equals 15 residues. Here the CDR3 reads CASSQGSAGNTEAFF. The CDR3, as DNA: TGCGCCAGCAGCCAAGGGTCAGCTGGGAACACTGAAGCTTTCTTT.

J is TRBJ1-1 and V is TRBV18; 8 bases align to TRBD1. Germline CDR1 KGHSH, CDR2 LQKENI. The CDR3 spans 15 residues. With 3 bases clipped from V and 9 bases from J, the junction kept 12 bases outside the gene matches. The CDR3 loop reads CASSPPGQANGKAFF. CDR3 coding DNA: TGTGCCAGCTCACCCCCGGGACAGGCTAATGGGAAAGCTTTCTTT.

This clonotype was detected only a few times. In DNA, the CDR3 is TGTGCCAGCAGCGTAGATATCGATCAGCCCCAGCATTTT. Its translation is CASSVDIDQPQHF. The chain employs TRBV9 and TRBJ1-5; D not resolved. Germline CDR1 is SGDLS and CDR2 is YYNGEE. Trimming removed 0 bases at V and 5 bases at J, with 6 bases between. This CDR3 is 13 amino acids long.

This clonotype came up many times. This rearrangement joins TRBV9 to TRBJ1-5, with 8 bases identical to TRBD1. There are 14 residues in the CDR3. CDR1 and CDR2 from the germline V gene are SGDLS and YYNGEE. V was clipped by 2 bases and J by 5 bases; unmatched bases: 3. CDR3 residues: CASSVHRGDQPQHF. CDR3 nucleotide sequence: TGTGCCAGCAGCGTTCACAGGGGGGATCAGCCCCAGCATTTT.

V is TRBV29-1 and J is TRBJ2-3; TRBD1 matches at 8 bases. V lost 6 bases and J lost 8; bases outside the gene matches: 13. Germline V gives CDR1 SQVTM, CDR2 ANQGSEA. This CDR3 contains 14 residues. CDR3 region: CSVTDRAPLGTQYF. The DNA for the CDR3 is TGCAGCGTCACGGACAGGGCCCCCCTAGGTACGCAGTATTTT.

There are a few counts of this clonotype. CDR3 region: CSVAPGVQETQYF. The DNA for the CDR3 is TGCAGCGTTGCCCCAGGGGTGCAAGAGACCCAGTACTTC. The V and J genes are TRBV29-1 and TRBJ2-5, with D maybe TRBD1 (6 bases). Trimming shortened V by 4 bases and J by 2 bases, and 11 bases separated the two germline ends. From germline, CDR1 is SQVTM and CDR2 ANQGSEA. The CDR3 consists of 13 residues.

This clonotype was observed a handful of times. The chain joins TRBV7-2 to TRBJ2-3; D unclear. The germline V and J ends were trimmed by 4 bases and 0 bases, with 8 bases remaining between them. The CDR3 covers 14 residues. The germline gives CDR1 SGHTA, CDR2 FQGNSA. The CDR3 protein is CASSSRSSTDTQYF. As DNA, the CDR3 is TGTGCCAGCAGCTCTCGAAGTAGCACAGATACGCAGTATTTT.

CDR3 region: CASRYPGVDTQYF. The CDR3 bases are TGTGCCAGCAGATACCCCGGGGTCGATACGCAGTATTTT. This chain joins TRBV12-3 or TRBV12-4 and TRBJ2-3; tentative D call: TRBD2 (5 bases). The CDR3 consists of 13 residues. The V end lost 6 bases, the J end lost 6 bases, and 13 bases lay between the germline ends.

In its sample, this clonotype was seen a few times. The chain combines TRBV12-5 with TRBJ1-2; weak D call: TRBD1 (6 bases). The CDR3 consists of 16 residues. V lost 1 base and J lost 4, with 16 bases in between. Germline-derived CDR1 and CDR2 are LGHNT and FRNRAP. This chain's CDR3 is CASGLGAGTSGYGYTF. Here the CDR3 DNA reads TGTGCTAGTGGTTTGGGAGCCGGGACATCGGGCTATGGCTACACCTTC.

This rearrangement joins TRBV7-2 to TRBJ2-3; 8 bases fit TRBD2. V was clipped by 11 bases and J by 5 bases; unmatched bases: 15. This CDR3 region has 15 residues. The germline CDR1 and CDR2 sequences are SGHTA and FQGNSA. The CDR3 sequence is CAERRGGYGVDTQYF. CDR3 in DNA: TGTGCCGAACGGCGCGGGGGGTACGGTGTAGATACGCAGTATTTT.

CDR3 residues: CASSSGTVGHEQFF. In nucleotides, the CDR3 is TGTGCCAGCAGTTCGGGGACAGTTGGTCATGAGCAGTTCTTC. J is TRBJ2-1 and V is TRBV6-2 or TRBV6-3, with 7 bases that match TRBD1. Trimming cost V 4 bases and J 8 bases; bases outside gene matches: 8. This CDR3 has 14 residues. CDR1 and CDR2 from the germline V gene are MNHEY and SVGEGT.

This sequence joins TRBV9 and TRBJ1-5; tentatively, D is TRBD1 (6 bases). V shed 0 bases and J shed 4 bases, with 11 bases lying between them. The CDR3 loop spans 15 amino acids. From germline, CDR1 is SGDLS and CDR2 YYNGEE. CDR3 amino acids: CASSVGGGGNQPQHF. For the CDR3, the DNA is TGTGCCAGCAGCGTAGGAGGGGGAGGAAATCAGCCCCAGCATTTT.

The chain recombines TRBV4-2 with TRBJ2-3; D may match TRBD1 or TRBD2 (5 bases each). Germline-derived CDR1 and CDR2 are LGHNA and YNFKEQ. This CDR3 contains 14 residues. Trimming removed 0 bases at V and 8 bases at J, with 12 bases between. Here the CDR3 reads CASSQEGVPGTQYF. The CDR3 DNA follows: TGTGCCAGCAGCCAAGAGGGGGTTCCTGGTACGCAGTATTTT.

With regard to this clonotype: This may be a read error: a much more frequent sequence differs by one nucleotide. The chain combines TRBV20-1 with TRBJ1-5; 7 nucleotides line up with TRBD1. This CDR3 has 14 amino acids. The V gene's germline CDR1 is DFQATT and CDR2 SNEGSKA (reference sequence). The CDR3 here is CSVREVSGGQPQHF. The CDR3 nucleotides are TGCAGTGTTAGAGAAGTGTCAGGGGGGCAGCCCCAGCATTTT.

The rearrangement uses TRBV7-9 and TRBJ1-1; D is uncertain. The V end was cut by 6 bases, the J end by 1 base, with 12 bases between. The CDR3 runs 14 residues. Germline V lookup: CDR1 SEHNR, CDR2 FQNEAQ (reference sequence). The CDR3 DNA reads TGTGCCAGCAGTCGTTTATTGGAGAACACTGAAGCTTTCTTT. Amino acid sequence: CASSRLLENTEAFF. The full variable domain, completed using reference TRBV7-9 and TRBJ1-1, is DTGVSQNPRHKITKRGQNVTFRCDPISEHNRLYWYRQTLGQGPEFLTYFQNEAQLEKSRLLSDRFSAERPKGSFSTLEIQRTEQGDSAMYLCASSRLLENTEAFFGQGTRLTVV.

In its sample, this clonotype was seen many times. CDR3 amino acids: CASSQDWASRIRYF. As DNA, the CDR3 is TGCGCCAGCAGCCAAGATTGGGCTAGCCGAATTCGGTATTTT. This chain joins TRBV4-3 and TRBJ2-3; a possible D gene is TRBD2 (5 bases). From germline, CDR1 is LGHNA and CDR2 YSLEER. The germline V and J ends were trimmed by 0 bases and 14 bases, with 18 bases remaining between them. The CDR3 runs to 14 residues.

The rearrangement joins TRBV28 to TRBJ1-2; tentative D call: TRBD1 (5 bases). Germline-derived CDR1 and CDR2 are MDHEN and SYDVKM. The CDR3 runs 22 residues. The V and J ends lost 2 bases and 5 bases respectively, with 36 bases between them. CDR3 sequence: CASSLIDKLGPSGIRGLYGYTF. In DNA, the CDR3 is TGTGCCAGCAGTTTAATCGATAAGCTGGGACCAAGCGGAATTCGCGGATTATATGGCTACACCTTC.

CDR3 region: CASSLSRGIQYF. CDR3 bases: TGTGCCAGCAGCTTATCGCGAGGGATACAGTACTTC. This chain joins TRBV7-2 and TRBJ2-7, with D possibly TRBD2 on 5 matching bases. This CDR3 is built from 12 residues. Germline V lookup: CDR1 SGHTA, CDR2 FQGNSA. V shed 2 bases and J shed 10 bases, with 12 bases lying between them.

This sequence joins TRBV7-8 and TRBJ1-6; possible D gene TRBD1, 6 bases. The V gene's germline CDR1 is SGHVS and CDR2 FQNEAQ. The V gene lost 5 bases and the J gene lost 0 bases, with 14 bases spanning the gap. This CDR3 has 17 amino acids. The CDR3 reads CASSARGQSSYNSPLHF. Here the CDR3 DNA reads TGTGCCAGCAGCGCTAGAGGACAGAGCTCCTATAATTCACCCCTCCACTTT.

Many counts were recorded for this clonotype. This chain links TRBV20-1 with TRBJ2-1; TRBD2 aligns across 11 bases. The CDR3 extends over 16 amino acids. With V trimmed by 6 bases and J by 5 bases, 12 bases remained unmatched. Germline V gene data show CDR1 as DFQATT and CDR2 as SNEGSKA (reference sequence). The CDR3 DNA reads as TGCAGTGCCGGGATCCCGGGACTAGCGGTTAACAATGAGCAGTTCTTC. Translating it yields CSAGIPGLAVNNEQFF.

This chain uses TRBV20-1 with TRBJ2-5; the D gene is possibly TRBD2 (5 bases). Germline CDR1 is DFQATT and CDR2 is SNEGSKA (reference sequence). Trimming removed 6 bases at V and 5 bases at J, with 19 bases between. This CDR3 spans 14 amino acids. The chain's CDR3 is CSASGRGVMETQYF. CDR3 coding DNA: TGCAGTGCCTCCGGCCGGGGAGTCATGGAGACCCAGTACTTC.

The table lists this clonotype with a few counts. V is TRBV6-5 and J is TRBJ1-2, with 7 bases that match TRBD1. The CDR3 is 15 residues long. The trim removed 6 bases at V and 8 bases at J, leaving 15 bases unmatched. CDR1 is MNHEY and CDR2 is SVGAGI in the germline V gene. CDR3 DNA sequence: TGTGCCAGCAGGGATCCGGGACAGCTCAGTAGGGGCTACACCTTC. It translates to CASRDPGQLSRGYTF.

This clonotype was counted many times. The CDR3 loop reads CASSLTSGGYEQYF. CDR3 in DNA: TGTGCCAGCAGCCTCACTAGCGGGGGTTACGAGCAGTACTTC. The chain links TRBV7-2 to TRBJ2-5; 11 bases match TRBD2. Matching the DNA end better, TRBJ2-7 makes the J call doubtful. Germline V gives CDR1 SGHTA, CDR2 FQGNSA. The CDR3 consists of 14 residues.

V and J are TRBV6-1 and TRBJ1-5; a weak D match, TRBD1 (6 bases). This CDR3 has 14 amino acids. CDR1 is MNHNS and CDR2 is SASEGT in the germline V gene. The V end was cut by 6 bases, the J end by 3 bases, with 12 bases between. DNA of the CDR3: TGTGCCAGCAGGGAAAACAGGGACAATCAGCCCCAGCATTTT. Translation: CASRENRDNQPQHF.

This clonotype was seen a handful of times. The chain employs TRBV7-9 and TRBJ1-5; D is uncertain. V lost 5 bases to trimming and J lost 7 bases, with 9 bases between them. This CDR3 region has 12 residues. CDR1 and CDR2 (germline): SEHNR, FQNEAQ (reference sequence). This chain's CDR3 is CASSREGQPQHF. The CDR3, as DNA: TGTGCCAGCAGCAGAGAAGGCCAGCCCCAGCATTTT.

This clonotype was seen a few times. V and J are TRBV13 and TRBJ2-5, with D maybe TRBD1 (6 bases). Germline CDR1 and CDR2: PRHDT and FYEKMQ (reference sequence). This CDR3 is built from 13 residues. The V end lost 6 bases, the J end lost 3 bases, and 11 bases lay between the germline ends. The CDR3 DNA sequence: TGTGCCAGCAGTGGGACAAACAAAGAGACCCAGTACTTC. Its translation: CASSGTNKETQYF. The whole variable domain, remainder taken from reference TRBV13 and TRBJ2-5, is AAGVIQSPRHLIKEKRETATLKCYPIPRHDTVYWYQQGPGQDPQFLISFYEKMQSDKGSIPDRFSAQQFSDYHSELNMSSLELGDSALYFCASSGTNKETQYFGPGTRLLVL.

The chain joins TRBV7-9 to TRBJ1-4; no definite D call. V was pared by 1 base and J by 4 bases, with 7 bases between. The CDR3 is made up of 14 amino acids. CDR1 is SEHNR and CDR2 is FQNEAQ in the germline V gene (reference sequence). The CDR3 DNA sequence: TGTGCCAGCAGCTTAGAATATGGTAATGAAAAACTGTTTTTT. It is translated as CASSLEYGNEKLFF.